This is a list of T cell receptor beta chains from one sample in a study of regulatory T cells in long-lasting Graves disease. MiXCR, applied by TCRdb to the multiplex PCR reads, yields one record per CDR3 protein. The repertoire holds about 340,000 distinct CDR3 sequences, with around 19% as singletons. Sequenced material: peripheral blood mononuclear cells (PBMCs), taken when the disease was refractory, from a patient treated with antithyroid drugs. Every receptor here comes from a female donor with Graves disease. CDR3s include the opening cysteine and the closing phenylalanine or tryptophan. A D gene is named only where the DNA matches it firmly. Clone size is given for some rows only: seen once, a few or many times, or a class if the clone is expanded.

V: TRBV11-2; J: TRBJ2-1; size: few; D: -; CDR3: CASSLDFLNEQFF; DNA: TGTGCCAGCAGCTTAGATTTTTTAAATGAGCAGTTCTTC
V: TRBV27; J: TRBJ2-7; size: many; D: -; CDR3: CASGHYEQYF; DNA: TGTGCCAGCGGACACTACGAGCAGTACTTC
V: TRBV30; J: TRBJ2-7; size: many; D: -; CDR3: CAWNWGGRGEQYF; DNA: TGTGCCTGGAATTGGGGTGGTCGTGGGGAGCAGTACTTC
V: TRBV25-1; J: TRBJ1-1; size: many; D: -; CDR3: CASIGSITEAFF; DNA: TGTGCCAGCATAGGCAGCATTACTGAAGCTTTCTTT
V: TRBV11-2; J: TRBJ2-2; size: many; D: TRBD1; CDR3: CASSLAGTGGFGELFF; DNA: TGTGCCAGCAGCTTAGCCGGGACAGGGGGTTTCGGGGAGCTGTTTTTT
V: TRBV28; J: TRBJ1-1; size: few; D: -; CDR3: CASTGGSGAFF; DNA: TGTGCCAGCACCGGGGGGTCCGGGGCTTTCTTT
V: TRBV11-1; J: TRBJ1-2; size: many; D: -; CDR3: CASSLAAGSIYGYTF; DNA: TGTGCCAGCAGCTTAGCGGCAGGGAGTATCTATGGCTACACCTTC
V: TRBV29-1; J: TRBJ1-5; size: -; D: -; CDR3: CSVGDRFNQHF; DNA: TGCAGCGTTGGGGACCGCTTTAACCAGCATTTT
V: TRBV6-5; J: TRBJ1-5; size: few; D: TRBD1; CDR3: CASSSLTGGTGVSNQPQHF; DNA: TGTGCCAGCAGTTCATTGACAGGGGGGACCGGAGTGAGCAATCAGCCCCAGCATTTT
V: TRBV7-9; J: TRBJ2-5; size: -; D: -; CDR3: CASSSATHFTETQYF; DNA: TGTGCCAGCAGCTCCGCGACTCATTTCACAGAGACCCAGTACTTC
V: TRBV6-1; J: TRBJ1-1; size: -; D: -; CDR3: CASRQYSAEAFF; DNA: TGTGCCAGCCGCCAGTATTCGGCTGAAGCTTTCTTT
V: TRBV5-6; J: TRBJ2-7; size: once; D: -; CDR3: CASSFTDEQYF; DNA: TGTGCCAGCAGCTTTACGGACGAGCAGTACTTC
V: TRBV28; J: TRBJ2-7; size: few; D: TRBD2; CDR3: CASSLYPSGKTRVEQYF; DNA: TGTGCCAGCAGTTTATACCCTAGCGGCAAGACTAGGGTCGAGCAGTACTTC
V: TRBV7-9; J: TRBJ2-5; size: many; D: -; CDR3: CASSLAGGPTERETQYF; DNA: TGTGCCAGCAGCTTAGCGGGGGGACCAACAGAGAGGGAGACCCAGTACTTC